The 17 T cell receptor beta chains given below trace back to one sample, sequenced in a study of CD8 T cells in ankylosing spondylitis. TCRdb recomputed calls from the 5' RACE reads with MiXCR, one row per CDR3 protein. The sample yields about 27,000 distinct CDR3 sequences, over 6.5% seen once. The sample consisted of blood. The source of these receptors is a male donor with ankylosing spondylitis or in good health (not recorded which).

This chain uses TRBV9 with TRBJ2-2; TRBD1 aligns across 8 bases. From germline, CDR1 is SGDLS and CDR2 YYNGEE. The junction had 6 bases not matched to a gene; V was cut back by 4 bases and J by 1 base. The CDR3 is 16 residues long. The CDR3: CASSPRGTGNTGELFF. The CDR3 DNA follows: TGTGCCAGCAGCCCCCGAGGGACAGGGAACACCGGGGAGCTGTTTTTT.

The table lists this clonotype with a few counts. The rearrangement links TRBV12-3 or TRBV12-4 to TRBJ1-2; no firm D call. The CDR3 length is 15 residues. With 7 bases removed from V and 2 bases from J, the gap between germline ends came to 17 bases. The CDR3 region is CASTPLRAGNYGYTF. In DNA, the CDR3 is TGTGCCAGCACCCCACTGCGGGCGGGGAACTATGGCTACACCTTC.

J is TRBJ2-3 and V is TRBV12-3 or TRBV12-4; 13 positions agree with TRBD2. After removal of 8 bases from V and 3 bases from J, the junction contained 5 bases not matched to a gene. CDR3 length equals 15 residues. The DNA of the CDR3 is TGTGCCAGCCGACCGGGACTAGCGGGGACAGATACGCAGTATTTT. The encoded protein is CASRPGLAGTDTQYF.

In its sample, this clonotype was seen many times. The gene calls are TRBV10-3 and TRBJ2-7, with 13 bases matching TRBD2. The CDR3 extends over 14 amino acids. V dropped 8 bases and J dropped 5; count of bases not matched to a gene: 6. Germline V gene sequence: CDR1 ENHRY, CDR2 SYGVKD. CDR3 protein: CAISTSGGGHEQYV. In DNA, the CDR3 is TGTGCCATCTCCACTAGCGGGGGGGGCCACGAGCAGTACGTC.

This clonotype was detected only a few times. CDR3 DNA sequence: TGTGCCACCAGTTCCCCCCAGCGCGCGACTGAAGCTTTCTTT. Translated: CATSSPQRATEAFF. J is TRBJ1-1 and V is TRBV15, with no clear D. The V and J ends lost 6 bases and 5 bases respectively, with 16 bases between them. In germline, CDR1 is LNHNV, CDR2 YYDKDF (reference sequence). This CDR3 is built from 14 residues.

This clonotype was recorded at least ten times. The junction departs from the called germline gene at one end, perhaps through a read error. This rearrangement joins TRBV12-3 or TRBV12-4 to TRBJ2-1; 9 positions match TRBD2. The CDR3 loop spans 14 amino acids. The CDR3 protein is CASSLAGFNGEQFF. The CDR3 region has the DNA TGTGCCAGCAGTCTAGCGGGATTTAATGGCGAGCAGTTCTTC.

Only a few counts were recorded for this clonotype. The CDR3 nucleotides are TGTGCCAGCAGCTTGTACGGCCCGGGTACCTACGAGCAGTACTTC. Translation gives CASSLYGPGTYEQYF. The J gene is TRBJ2-7, the V gene TRBV5-6; D unresolved. CDR3 size: 15 residues. Deletions cut 1 base from V and 2 bases from J, with 13 bases between. The germline CDR1 and CDR2 sequences are SGHDT and YYEEEE.

This clonotype came up many times. The chain links TRBV5-5 to TRBJ1-4, with unresolved D. This CDR3 is 13 amino acids long. V was clipped by 7 bases and J by 8 bases, with 15 bases between them. Germline CDR1 and CDR2: SGHKS and YYEKEE (reference sequence). CDR3 amino acids: CASQTGAREKLFF. CDR3 nucleotides: TGTGCCAGCCAAACGGGCGCCCGGGAAAAACTGTTTTTT. The complete variable domain, with remaining parts taken from reference TRBV5-5 and TRBJ1-4, reads DAGVTQSPTHLIKTRGQQVTLRCSPISGHKSVSWYQQVLGQGPQFIFQYYEKEERGRGNFPDRFSARQFPNYSSELNVNALLLGDSALYLCASQTGAREKLFFGSGTQLSVL.

The table lists this clonotype with many counts. V gene TRBV28 combines with J gene TRBJ2-1; D is unresolved. CDR1 MDHEN and CDR2 SYDVKM come from the germline V gene. V lost 3 bases to trimming and J lost 4 bases, with 7 bases between them. The CDR3 spans 13 residues. The CDR3 here is CASSFGQYNEQFF. DNA of the CDR3: TGTGCCAGCAGTTTCGGGCAGTACAATGAGCAGTTCTTC. Full variable domain (rest looked up from reference TRBV28 and TRBJ2-1): DVKVTQSSRYLVKRTGEKVFLECVQDMDHENMFWYRQDPGLGLRLIYFSYDVKMKEKGDIPEGYSVSREKKERFSLILESASTNQTSMYLCASSFGQYNEQFFGPGTRLTVL.

The sample holds many counts of this clonotype. CDR3 bases: TGTGCCAGCAGCCCAAAAGGCGGGAGCTCCTACAATGAGCAGTTCTTC. Amino acids: CASSPKGGSSYNEQFF. The rearrangement uses TRBV7-2 and TRBJ2-1; 7 bases align to TRBD2. The trim removed 5 bases at V and 0 bases at J, leaving 7 bases unmatched. The germline V gene encodes CDR1 SGHTA and CDR2 FQGNSA. The CDR3 extends over 16 amino acids.

This clonotype showed up just a few times. The V and J genes are TRBV30 and TRBJ1-6; 7 positions match TRBD1. This CDR3 comprises 16 residues. Germline loops: CDR1 GTSNPN, CDR2 SVGIG (reference sequence). With 2 bases clipped from V and 9 bases from J, the junction kept 13 bases outside the gene matches. The CDR3 spells CAWSHGDRQGGSPLHF. The CDR3 bases are TGTGCCTGGAGTCACGGGGACCGACAGGGTGGTTCACCCCTCCACTTT.

This clonotype was detected many times. The chain has TRBV29-1 and TRBJ1-1; 7 bases align to TRBD1. J lost 1 base, V lost 6 bases, and 5 bases had no gene match. The CDR3 is made up of 13 amino acids. CDR1 and CDR2 (germline): SQVTM, ANQGSEA. The CDR3 spells CSVSGGRNTEAFF. Here the CDR3 DNA reads TGCAGCGTGTCAGGGGGGAGGAACACTGAAGCTTTCTTT.

This clonotype was counted ten times or more. The chain carries TRBV10-3 and TRBJ2-1, with TRBD2 identical over 7 bases. With V trimmed by 5 bases and J by 4 bases, 2 bases remained unmatched. CDR3 length: 13 amino acids. Germline V gene data show CDR1 as ENHRY and CDR2 as SYGVKD. The chain's CDR3 is CAISSSGYNEQFF. The CDR3 DNA follows: TGTGCCATCAGTTCTAGCGGTTACAATGAGCAGTTCTTC.

This clonotype came up many times. This chain connects TRBV12-3 or TRBV12-4 to TRBJ1-1; D is unresolved. The V end was cut by 7 bases, the J end by 1 base, with 4 bases between. The CDR3 is 11 residues long. The CDR3 DNA sequence: TGTGCCAGCAAGGAGAACACTGAAGCTTTCTTT. Its translation: CASKENTEAFF.

For this clonotype: A read error may be the cause here, since a much bigger clone is one base away. The CDR3: CPSSSAGNYEQYF. CDR3 nucleotide sequence: TGCCCCAGCAGCTCGGCCGGGAACTACGAGCAGTACTTC. The chain has TRBV5-1 and TRBJ2-7, with TRBD2 as a possible D gene (5 bases). Germline CDR1 SGHRS, CDR2 YFSETQ. The CDR3 is made up of 13 amino acids. The full variable domain, completed using reference TRBV5-1 and TRBJ2-7, is KAGVTQTPRYLIKTRGQQVTLSCSPISGHRSVSWYQQTPGQGLQFLFEYFSETQRNKGNFPGRFSGRQFSNSRSEMNVSTLELGDSALYLCPSSSAGNYEQYFGPGTRLTVT.

This clonotype was recorded a few times. J is TRBJ2-2 and V is TRBV11-2; 9 bases agree with TRBD2. The CDR3 consists of 17 residues. In germline, CDR1 is SGHAT, CDR2 FQNNGV. V was pared by 2 bases and J by 5 bases, with 9 bases of the junction left unmatched. This CDR3 reads CASSLRGASGATGELFF. The DNA of the CDR3 is TGTGCCAGCAGCTTAAGGGGGGCTAGCGGGGCGACCGGGGAGCTGTTTTTT. Complete variable domain (other parts from reference TRBV11-2 and TRBJ2-2): EAGVAQSPRYKIIEKRQSVAFWCNPISGHATLYWYQQILGQGPKLLIQFQNNGVVDDSQLPKDRFSAERLKGVDSTLKIQPAKLEDSAVYLCASSLRGASGATGELFFGEGSRLTVL.

There are a few counts of this clonotype. The chain couples TRBV28 to TRBJ2-1, with D perhaps TRBD1 or TRBD2 (6 bases each). The CDR3 totals 17 residues. Trimming cost V 5 bases and J 0 bases, with 17 bases left between them. The germline V gene has CDR1 MDHEN and CDR2 SYDVKM. The DNA for the CDR3 is TGTGCCAGCAGTACCCACCGGAGGGGGAGCTCCTACAATGAGCAGTTCTTC. As protein: CASSTHRRGSSYNEQFF.